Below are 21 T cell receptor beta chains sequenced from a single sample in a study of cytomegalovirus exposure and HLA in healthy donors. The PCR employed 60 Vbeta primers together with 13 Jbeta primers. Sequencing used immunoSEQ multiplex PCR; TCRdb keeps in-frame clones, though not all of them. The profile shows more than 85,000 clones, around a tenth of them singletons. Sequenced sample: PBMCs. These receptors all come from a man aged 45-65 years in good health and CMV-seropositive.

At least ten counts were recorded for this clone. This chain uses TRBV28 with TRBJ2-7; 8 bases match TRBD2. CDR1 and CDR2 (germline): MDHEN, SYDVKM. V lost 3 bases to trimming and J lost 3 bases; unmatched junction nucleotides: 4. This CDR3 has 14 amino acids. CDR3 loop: CASSFTSGYYEQYF. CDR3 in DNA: TGTGCCAGCAGTTTCACTAGCGGTTACTACGAGCAGTACTTC.

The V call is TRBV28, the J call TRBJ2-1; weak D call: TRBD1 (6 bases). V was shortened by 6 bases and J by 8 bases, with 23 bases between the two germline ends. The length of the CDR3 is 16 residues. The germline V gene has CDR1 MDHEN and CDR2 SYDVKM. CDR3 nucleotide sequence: TGTGCCAGCAGCCTTGCGCAGCTAGGGGGTACGGATGAGCAGTTCTTC. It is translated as CASSLAQLGGTDEQFF.

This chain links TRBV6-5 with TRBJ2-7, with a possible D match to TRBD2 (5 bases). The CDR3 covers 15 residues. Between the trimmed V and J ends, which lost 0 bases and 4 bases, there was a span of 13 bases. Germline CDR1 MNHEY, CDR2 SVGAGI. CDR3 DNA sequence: TGTGCCAGCAGTTACTCGCCTAGCAACCCGTACGAGCAGTACTTC. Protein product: CASSYSPSNPYEQYF.

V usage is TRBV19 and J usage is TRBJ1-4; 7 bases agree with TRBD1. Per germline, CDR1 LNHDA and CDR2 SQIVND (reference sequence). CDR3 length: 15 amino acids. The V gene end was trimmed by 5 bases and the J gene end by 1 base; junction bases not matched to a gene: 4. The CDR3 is CASSQRQGTNEKLFF. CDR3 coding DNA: TGTGCCAGTAGTCAACGACAGGGAACTAATGAAAAACTGTTTTTT.

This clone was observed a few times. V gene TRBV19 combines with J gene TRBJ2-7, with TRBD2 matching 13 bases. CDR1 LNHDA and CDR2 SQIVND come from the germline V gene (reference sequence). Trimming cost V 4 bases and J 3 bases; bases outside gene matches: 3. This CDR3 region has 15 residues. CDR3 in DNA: TGTGCCAGTAGTACGCGGACTAGCGGGAGCTACGAGCAGTACTTC. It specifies CASSTRTSGSYEQYF.

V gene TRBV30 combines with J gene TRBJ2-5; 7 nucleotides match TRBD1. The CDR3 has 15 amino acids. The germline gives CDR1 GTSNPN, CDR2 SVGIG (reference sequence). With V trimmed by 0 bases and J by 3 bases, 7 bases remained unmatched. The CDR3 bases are TGTGCCTGGAGTGTACAATTCACAGGGGAAGAGACCCAGTACTTC. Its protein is CAWSVQFTGEETQYF.

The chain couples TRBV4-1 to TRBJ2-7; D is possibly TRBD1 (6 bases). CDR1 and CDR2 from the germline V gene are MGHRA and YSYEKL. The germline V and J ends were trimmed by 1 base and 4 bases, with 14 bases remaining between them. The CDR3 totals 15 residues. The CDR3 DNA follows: TGCGCCAGCAGCCAAGGACAGGCGAGAGGGTACGAGCAGTACTTC. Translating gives CASSQGQARGYEQYF.

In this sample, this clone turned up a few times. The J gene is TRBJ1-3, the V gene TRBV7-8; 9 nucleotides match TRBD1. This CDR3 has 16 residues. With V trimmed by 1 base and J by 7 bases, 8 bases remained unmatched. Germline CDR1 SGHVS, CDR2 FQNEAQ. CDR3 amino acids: CASSLVGTGSGNTIYF. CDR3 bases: TGTGCCAGCAGCTTAGTCGGGACAGGGAGCGGGAACACCATATATTTT. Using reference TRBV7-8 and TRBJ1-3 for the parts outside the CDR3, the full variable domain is GAGVSQSPRYKVAKRGQDVALRCDPISGHVSLFWYQQALGQGPEFLTYFQNEAQLDKSGLPSDRFFAERPEGSVSTLKIQRTQQEDSAVYLCASSLVGTGSGNTIYFGEGSWLTVV.

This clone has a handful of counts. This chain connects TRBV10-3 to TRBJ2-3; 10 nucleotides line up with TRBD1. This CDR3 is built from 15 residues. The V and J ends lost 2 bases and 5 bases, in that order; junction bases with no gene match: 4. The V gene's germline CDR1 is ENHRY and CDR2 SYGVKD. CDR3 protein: CAISERDRGGDTQYF. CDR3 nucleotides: TGTGCCATCAGTGAGAGGGACAGGGGAGGAGATACGCAGTATTTT.

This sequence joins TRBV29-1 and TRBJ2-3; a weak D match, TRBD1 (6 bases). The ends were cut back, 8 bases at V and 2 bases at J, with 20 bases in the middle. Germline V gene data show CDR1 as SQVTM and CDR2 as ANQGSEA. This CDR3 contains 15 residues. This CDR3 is CSLAGTTGATDTQYF. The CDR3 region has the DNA TGCAGCCTGGCCGGGACAACGGGCGCCACAGATACGCAGTATTTT.

CDR3 sequence reads: CASSRGYRGQGSYEQYF. The CDR3, as DNA: TGTGCCAGTAGTAGGGGGTACAGGGGGCAAGGGTCCTACGAGCAGTACTTC. V gene TRBV19 combines with J gene TRBJ2-7; the match to TRBD1 covers 9 bases. V shed 4 bases, J shed 1 base, and the junction held 11 bases outside the gene matches. The germline CDR1 and CDR2 sequences are LNHDA and SQIVND (reference sequence). The CDR3 has 17 amino acids.

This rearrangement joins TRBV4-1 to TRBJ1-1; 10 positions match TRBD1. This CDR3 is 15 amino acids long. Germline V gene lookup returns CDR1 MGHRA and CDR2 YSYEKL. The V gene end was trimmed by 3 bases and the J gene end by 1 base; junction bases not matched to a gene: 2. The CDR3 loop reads CASSQTGGANTEAFF. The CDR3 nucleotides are TGCGCCAGCAGCCAGACAGGGGGCGCGAACACTGAAGCTTTCTTT.

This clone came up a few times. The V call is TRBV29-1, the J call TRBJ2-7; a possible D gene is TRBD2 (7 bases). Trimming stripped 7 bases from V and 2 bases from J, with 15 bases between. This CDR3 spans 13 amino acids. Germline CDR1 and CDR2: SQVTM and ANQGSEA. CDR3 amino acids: CSARGGVTYEQYF. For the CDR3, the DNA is TGCAGCGCCCGAGGGGGGGTAACCTACGAGCAGTACTTC.

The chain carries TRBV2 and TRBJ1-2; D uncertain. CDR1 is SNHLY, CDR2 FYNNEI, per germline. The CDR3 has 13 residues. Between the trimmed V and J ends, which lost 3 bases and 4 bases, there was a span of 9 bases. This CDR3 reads CASSDDTTYGYTF. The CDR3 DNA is TGTGCCAGCAGTGATGACACGACCTATGGCTACACCTTC.

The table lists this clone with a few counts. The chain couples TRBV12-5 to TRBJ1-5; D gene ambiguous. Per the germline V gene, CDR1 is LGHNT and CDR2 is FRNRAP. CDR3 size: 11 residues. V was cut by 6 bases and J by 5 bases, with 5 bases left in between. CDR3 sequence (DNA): TGTGCTAGTGGGATAGATCAGCCCCAGCATTTT. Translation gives CASGIDQPQHF.

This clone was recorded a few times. The DNA for the CDR3 is TGTGCCTGGAGTCTCCCCAGGGGCCATGGCTACACCTTC. As protein: CAWSLPRGHGYTF. The rearrangement joins TRBV30 to TRBJ1-2, with a possible D match to TRBD1 (6 bases). V lost 2 bases, J lost 6 bases, and 13 bases lay in between. This CDR3 has 13 amino acids. CDR1 GTSNPN and CDR2 SVGIG come from the germline V gene (reference sequence).

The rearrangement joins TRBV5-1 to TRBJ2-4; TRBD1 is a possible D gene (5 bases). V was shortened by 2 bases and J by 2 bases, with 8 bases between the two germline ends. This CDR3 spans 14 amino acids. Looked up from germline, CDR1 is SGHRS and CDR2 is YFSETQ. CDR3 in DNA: TGCGCCAGCAGCTTTTCAGGGTCCAAAAACATTCAGTACTTC. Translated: CASSFSGSKNIQYF. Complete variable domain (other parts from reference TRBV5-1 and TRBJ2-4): KAGVTQTPRYLIKTRGQQVTLSCSPISGHRSVSWYQQTPGQGLQFLFEYFSETQRNKGNFPGRFSGRQFSNSRSEMNVSTLELGDSALYLCASSFSGSKNIQYFGAGTRLSVL.

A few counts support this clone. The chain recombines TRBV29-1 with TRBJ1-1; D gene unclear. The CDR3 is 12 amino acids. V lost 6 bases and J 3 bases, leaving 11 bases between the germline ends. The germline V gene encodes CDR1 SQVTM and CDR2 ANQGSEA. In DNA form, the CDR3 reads TGCAGCGTAGCAAAACGGGACACTGAAGCTTTCTTT. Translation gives CSVAKRDTEAFF.

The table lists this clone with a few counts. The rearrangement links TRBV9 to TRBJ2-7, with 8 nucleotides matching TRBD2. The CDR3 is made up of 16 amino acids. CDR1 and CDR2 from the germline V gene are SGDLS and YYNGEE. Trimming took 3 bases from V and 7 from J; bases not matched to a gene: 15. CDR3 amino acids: CASSEDSGTVRREQYF. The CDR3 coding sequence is TGTGCCAGCAGCGAAGATAGCGGGACCGTCCGGAGAGAGCAGTACTTC.

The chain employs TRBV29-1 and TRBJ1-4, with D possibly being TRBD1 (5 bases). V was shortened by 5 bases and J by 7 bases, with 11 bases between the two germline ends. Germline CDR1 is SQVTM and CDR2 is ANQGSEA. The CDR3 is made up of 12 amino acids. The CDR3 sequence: CSVSQGREKLFF. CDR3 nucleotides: TGCAGCGTTTCCCAGGGTCGTGAAAAACTGTTTTTT. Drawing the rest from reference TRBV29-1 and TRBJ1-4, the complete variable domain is SAVISQKPSRDICQRGTSLTIQCQVDSQVTMMFWYRQQPGQSLTLIATANQGSEATYESGFVIDKFPISRPNLTFSTLTVSNMSPEDSSIYLCSVSQGREKLFFGSGTQLSVL.

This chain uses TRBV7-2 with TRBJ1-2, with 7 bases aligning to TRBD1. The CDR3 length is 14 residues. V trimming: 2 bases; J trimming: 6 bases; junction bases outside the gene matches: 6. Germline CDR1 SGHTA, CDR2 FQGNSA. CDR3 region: CASSLLTGSNGYTF. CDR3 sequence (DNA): TGTGCCAGCAGCTTACTGACAGGGTCAAATGGCTACACCTTC.